This T cell receptor beta chain was recorded in a study of cytotoxic CD8 clonotypes in ibrutinib-treated CLL. Study as a whole: Partial responses numbered some 25 and complete responses 2; after a median about 74 months, roughly 15 stayed remitted and around 12 progressed. Points from the study as a whole: In comparison with age-matched healthy donors, baseline clonality was higher and tracked circulating CD8+ T-cell counts. Rare overall, public clonotypes shrank or held steady under therapy.

This CDR3 spans 16 amino acids. Germline V gene data show CDR1 as SGHNT and CDR2 as YYREEE (reference sequence). V lost 4 bases and J lost 2; bases outside the gene matches: 6. Produced via immunoSEQ multiplex PCR; TCRdb's table is partial and in-frame only. The table lists 130,000 to 150,000 clones, 79% of them singletons. Cryopreserved PBMCs were the source of around 2 micrograms of genomic DNA, which went to TCR beta libraries. As regards this clone: What it binds is not known.

The chain recombines TRBV5-4 with TRBJ2-3; 11 positions agree with TRBD2. The source of this sequence is a human donor with chronic lymphocytic leukemia. The source was PBMCs, collected after 12 months of ibrutinib treatment. CDR3 nucleotides: TGTGCCAGCAGCCGACCGGGACTAGCGGACACAGATACGCAGTATTTT. It translates to CASSRPGLADTDTQYF. The full variable domain, in which reference TRBV5-4 and TRBJ2-3 provide the parts outside the CDR3, is ETGVTQSPTHLIKTRGQQVTLRCSSQSGHNTVSWYQQALGQGPQFIFQYYREEENGRGNFPPRFSGLQFPNYSSELNVNALELDDSALYLCASSRPGLADTDTQYFGPGTRLTVL.